Detailed here is one T cell receptor (beta chain). Per germline, CDR1 GTSNPN and CDR2 SVGIG (reference sequence). V lost 2 bases and J 5 bases, leaving 9 bases between the germline ends. The CDR3 totals 12 residues. Unique molecular identifiers (one per individual cDNA molecule) were attached. TCRdb re-called the 5' RACE reads with MiXCR, one entry per CDR3 protein. The table includes 65,000 to 90,000 distinct CDR3 sequences, roughly an eighth detected once. This sample is part of a study of early T cells in non-severe SARS-CoV-2 infection. The chain couples TRBV30 to TRBJ2-5; no clear D. Material for sequencing was whole blood. The receptor was isolated from an adult who was a healthcare worker with PCR-confirmed SARS-CoV-2 infection or an uninfected control (not recorded which). The CDR3 region has the DNA TGTGCCTGGAGTTTAATCTGGGAGACCCAGTACTTC. Protein: CAWSLIWETQYF.